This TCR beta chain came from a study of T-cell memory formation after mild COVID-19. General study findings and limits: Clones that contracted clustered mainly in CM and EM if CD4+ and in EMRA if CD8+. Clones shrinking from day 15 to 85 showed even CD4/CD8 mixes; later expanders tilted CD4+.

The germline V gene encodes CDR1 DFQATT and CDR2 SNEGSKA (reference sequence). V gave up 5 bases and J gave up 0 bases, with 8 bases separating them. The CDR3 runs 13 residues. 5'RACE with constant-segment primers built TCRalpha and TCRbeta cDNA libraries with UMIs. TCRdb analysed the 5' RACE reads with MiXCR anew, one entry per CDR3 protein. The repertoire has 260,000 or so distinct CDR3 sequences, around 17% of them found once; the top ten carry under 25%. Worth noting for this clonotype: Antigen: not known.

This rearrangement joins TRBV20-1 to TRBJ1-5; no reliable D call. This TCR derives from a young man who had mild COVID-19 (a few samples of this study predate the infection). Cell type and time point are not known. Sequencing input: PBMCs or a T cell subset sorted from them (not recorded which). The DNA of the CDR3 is TGCAGTGCTGAGCAGGTTAGCAATCAGCCCCAGCATTTT. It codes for CSAEQVSNQPQHF.